This T cell receptor (beta chain) emerged from a study of T cells in Graves' hyperthyroidism and ophthalmopathy. It was RNA transcripts that yielded the amplified TCR beta CDR3 regions. Researchers ran a first-round RT-PCR on the TCR CDR3 using the HTBI primer set. A single record per CDR3 protein comes from TCRdb applying MiXCR to the multiplex PCR reads. The sample holds a few hundred thousand distinct CDR3 sequences, around 42% seen once. This CDR3 is 15 amino acids long. Germline CDR1 SGHNT, CDR2 YYREEE (reference sequence). Unmatched junction bases numbered 8, after V lost 4 bases and J lost 5 bases.

This TCR was recovered from a woman aged 18-29 years with Graves' hyperthyroidism. Sequences were obtained from peripheral blood or thyroid tissue (not recorded which). The chain employs TRBV5-4 and TRBJ2-5; 10 bases are a match to TRBD1. The CDR3 coding sequence is TGTGCCAGCAGCCGACCGGGACAGGGGTGGGAGACCCAGTACTTC. Protein sequence: CASSRPGQGWETQYF.